The 21 T cell receptor beta chains below come from one sample, sequenced in a study of T cell responses to AZD1222 COVID-19 vaccine. Sequencing used immunoSEQ multiplex PCR; TCRdb keeps in-frame clones, though not all of them. In the table there are about 140,000 clones, more than 85% of which are singletons. This specimen consisted of peripheral blood, obtained on day 0 of MenACWY control vaccination. All receptors derive from an adult in good health.

The rearrangement links TRBV24-1 to TRBJ2-5; 8 bases match TRBD2. Germline lookup yields CDR1 KGHDR and CDR2 SFDVKD. This CDR3 has 15 residues. V trimming: 0 bases; J trimming: 5 bases; junction bases outside the gene matches: 4. CDR3 sequence (DNA): TGTGCCACCAGTGATTTGCGGGAGGGCGGGGAGACCCAGTACTTC. Protein: CATSDLREGGETQYF.

The rearrangement joins TRBV28 to TRBJ2-6, with unresolved D. This CDR3 comprises 16 residues. V lost 7 bases and J 0 bases, leaving 13 bases between the germline ends. Per the germline V gene, CDR1 is MDHEN and CDR2 is SYDVKM. The CDR3 DNA reads TGTGCCAGCATTCAGGATCCGAACTCTGGGGCCAACGTCCTGACTTTC. Translation gives CASIQDPNSGANVLTF.

J is TRBJ2-7 and V is TRBV27, with D tentatively TRBD1 or TRBD2 (5 bases each). The CDR3 loop spans 14 amino acids. The V gene lost 8 bases and the J gene lost 1 base, with 15 bases spanning the gap. The germline V gene has CDR1 MNHEY and CDR2 SMNVEV (reference sequence). The DNA for the CDR3 is TGTGCCAGCTCGGGGCGCTTAGGTTCCTACGAGCAGTACTTC. As protein: CASSGRLGSYEQYF.

V usage is TRBV5-1 and J usage is TRBJ1-5, with D tentatively TRBD1 (5 bases). V shed 0 bases and J shed 7 bases, with 11 bases lying between them. The CDR3 length is 14 residues. CDR1 is SGHRS, CDR2 YFSETQ, per germline. The CDR3 sequence: CASSLVGVQQPQHF. CDR3 DNA sequence: TGCGCCAGCAGCTTGGTGGGGGTACAGCAGCCCCAGCATTTT.

The chain uses TRBV12-3 or TRBV12-4 and TRBJ1-5, with 7 bases aligning to TRBD1. This CDR3 has 12 amino acids. Trimming removed 5 bases from V and 8 bases from J; junction bases left unmatched: 3. The CDR3 sequence is CASSTQGKPQHF. The CDR3 nucleotides read TGTGCCAGCAGTACACAGGGGAAGCCCCAGCATTTT.

This chain links TRBV4-3 with TRBJ2-2; TRBD2 matches at 7 bases. Germline V gene sequence: CDR1 LGHNA, CDR2 YSLEER. V lost 3 bases and J lost 7; bases outside the gene matches: 11. CDR3 length: 16 residues. The CDR3 nucleotides read TGCGCCAGCAGCCAGGAACCAGCGGGATTGAGCGGGGAGCTGTTTTTT. It yields the protein CASSQEPAGLSGELFF.

In this sample, this clone turned up once. The chain employs TRBV9 and TRBJ1-2; D might be TRBD1 (6 bases). Per germline, CDR1 SGDLS and CDR2 YYNGEE. Deletions cut 0 bases from V and 7 bases from J, with 19 bases between. The CDR3 has 16 amino acids. This CDR3 is CASSVAPQGRLVGYTF. CDR3 coding DNA: TGTGCCAGCAGCGTAGCTCCCCAGGGGCGCTTAGTTGGCTACACCTTC. Looking up the rest from reference TRBV9 and TRBJ1-2 gives the full variable domain: DSGVTQTPKHLITATGQRVTLRCSPRSGDLSVYWYQQSLDQGLQFLIQYYNGEERAKGNILERFSAQQFPDLHSELNLSSLELGDSALYFCASSVAPQGRLVGYTFGSGTRLTVV.

J is TRBJ2-1 and V is TRBV6-6; 10 bases line up with TRBD1. Looked up from germline, CDR1 is MNHNY and CDR2 is SVGAGI (reference sequence). V lost 5 bases to trimming and J lost 4 bases; unmatched junction nucleotides: 11. The CDR3 length is 17 residues. The CDR3 DNA reads TGTGCCAGCAGTCGACCTTTGACAGGGGGCCCTTACAATGAGCAGTTCTTC. This encodes CASSRPLTGGPYNEQFF.

This chain joins TRBV2 and TRBJ1-3, with a weak D call TRBD1 (6 bases). Per germline, CDR1 SNHLY and CDR2 FYNNEI. V lost 6 bases to trimming and J lost 0 bases, with 12 bases between them. The CDR3 runs 15 residues. CDR3 protein: CASRLGTHSGNTIYF. CDR3 bases: TGTGCCAGCAGGCTCGGGACACACTCTGGAAACACCATATATTTT.

CDR3 nucleotides: TGTGCCAGCAGCCGGCGGACTAGCGGGGCCCACACAGATACGCAGTATTTT. This translates into CASSRRTSGAHTDTQYF. V usage is TRBV14 and J usage is TRBJ2-3, with 12 bases identical to TRBD2. Trimming took 4 bases from V and 2 from J; bases not matched to a gene: 7. The CDR3 loop spans 17 amino acids. CDR1 SGHDN and CDR2 FVKESK come from the germline V gene.

The chain carries TRBV20-1 and TRBJ1-5; D not resolved. Germline V gives CDR1 DFQATT, CDR2 SNEGSKA (reference sequence). The CDR3 has 15 residues. V dropped 6 bases and J dropped 2 bases, with 17 bases sitting between them. CDR3 in DNA: TGCAGTGCAAGTAGGGAGTCCAAGGGCAATCAGCCCCAGCATTTT. It yields the protein CSASRESKGNQPQHF.

The chain combines TRBV5-5 with TRBJ1-1, with 7 bases aligning to TRBD1. The CDR3 contains 15 residues. The V gene end was trimmed by 4 bases and the J gene end by 5 bases; junction bases not matched to a gene: 11. Germline values: CDR1 SGHKS, CDR2 YYEKEE (reference sequence). Here the CDR3 reads CASSPRQGAGTEAFF. CDR3 sequence (DNA): TGTGCCAGCAGCCCGAGACAGGGCGCTGGAACTGAAGCTTTCTTT.

The rearrangement links TRBV9 to TRBJ2-6; no firm D call. V was pared by 4 bases and J by 0 bases, with 8 bases between. The germline gives CDR1 SGDLS, CDR2 YYNGEE. CDR3 length: 15 amino acids. DNA for the CDR3: TGTGCCAGCAGCACGGTCTCCTCTGGGGCCAACGTCCTGACTTTC. Protein product: CASSTVSSGANVLTF.

CDR3 in amino acids: CASSLAGGTDTQYF. The CDR3 nucleotides are TGTGCCAGCAGTTTAGCGGGGGGGACAGATACGCAGTATTTT. The rearrangement links TRBV27 to TRBJ2-3; 9 bases line up with TRBD2. The germline gives CDR1 MNHEY, CDR2 SMNVEV (reference sequence). The V segment lost 2 bases and the J segment 3 bases; nucleotides outside the gene matches: 0. The CDR3 consists of 14 residues.

V gene TRBV5-4 combines with J gene TRBJ2-5; 7 bases align to TRBD2. V shed 4 bases and J 5 bases; nucleotides not matched to a gene: 8. CDR1 SGHNT and CDR2 YYREEE come from the germline V gene (reference sequence). This CDR3 has 14 residues. CDR3 protein: CASSSGDYSETQYF. The CDR3, as DNA: TGTGCCAGCAGCAGTGGGGACTATTCTGAGACCCAGTACTTC.

The V call is TRBV19, the J call TRBJ2-2, with D tentatively TRBD1 (5 bases). The CDR3 sequence is 16 residues long. Deletions cut 6 bases from V and 0 bases from J, with 14 bases between. The germline V gene has CDR1 LNHDA and CDR2 SQIVND (reference sequence). The CDR3 nucleotides are TGTGCCAGTAGCTACGACAGAGCTGCGAACACCGGGGAGCTGTTTTTT. As protein: CASSYDRAANTGELFF.

The CDR3 loop reads CATSATSGNTDTQYF. CDR3 nucleotide sequence: TGTGCCACCAGTGCGACTAGCGGGAACACAGATACGCAGTATTTT. J is TRBJ2-3 and V is TRBV24-1; 11 bases align to TRBD2. Germline CDR1 is KGHDR and CDR2 is SFDVKD. V dropped 5 bases and J dropped 2; count of bases not matched to a gene: 2. The CDR3 loop spans 15 amino acids.

The CDR3 DNA is TGTGCCAGCAGTTACACAGGGATGAGAACTGAAGCTTTCTTT. Its translation is CASSYTGMRTEAFF. The chain is built from TRBV6-2 or TRBV6-3 and TRBJ1-1, with D tentatively TRBD1 (6 bases). The germline gives CDR1 MNHEY, CDR2 SVGEGT. The CDR3 is 14 amino acids. V gave up 2 bases and J gave up 5 bases, with 12 bases separating them.

The rearrangement uses TRBV7-3 and TRBJ2-1; 8 nucleotides align to TRBD2. V shed 3 bases and J 6 bases; nucleotides not matched to a gene: 10. This CDR3 comprises 16 residues. Germline V gives CDR1 SGHTA, CDR2 FQGTGA. CDR3 bases: TGTGCCAGCAGCTTCTCCGGACCCGGGACTAGCAATGAGCAGTTCTTC. It encodes CASSFSGPGTSNEQFF. The full variable domain, in which reference TRBV7-3 and TRBJ2-1 provide the parts outside the CDR3, is GAGVSQTPSNKVTEKGKYVELRCDPISGHTALYWYRQSLGQGPEFLIYFQGTGAADDSGLPNDRFFAVRPEGSVSTLKIQRTERGDSAVYLCASSFSGPGTSNEQFFGPGTRLTVL.

This chain links TRBV5-6 with TRBJ2-1; 10 nucleotides match TRBD2. This CDR3 spans 19 amino acids. Trimming took 2 bases from V and 0 from J; bases not matched to a gene: 11. Germline V gene data show CDR1 as SGHDT and CDR2 as YYEEEE. The CDR3 reads CASSFRLAGDSHSYNEQFF. CDR3 sequence (DNA): TGTGCCAGCAGCTTTCGGCTAGCGGGAGATAGTCACTCCTACAATGAGCAGTTCTTC.

The DNA of the CDR3 is TGTGCCAGCAGTATCAGGGGTGATCAGCCCCAGCATTTT. It is translated as CASSIRGDQPQHF. The chain uses TRBV12-3 or TRBV12-4 and TRBJ1-5, with D tentatively TRBD1 (6 bases). The CDR3 covers 13 residues. The V gene lost 5 bases and the J gene lost 5 bases, with 10 bases spanning the gap.